The entry below gives a single T cell receptor beta chain sequence along with its context. The antigen it recognizes is unknown. No qualities accompany the bases; no much larger clone lies one base away. TCRbeta CDR3 regions were amplified from genomic DNA by means of the immunoSEQ Assay, a bias-controlled multiplex PCR. The authors' analysis ran thus. The number of nucleated cells in each sample was estimated from the amplification of reference gene primers within the assay. To quantify the absolute abundance of each unique TCRbeta CDR3 rearrangement, sequence reads were collapsed and filtered. For each sample, productive Simpson clonality was calculated as the square root of Simpson's diversity index over productive rearrangements. TCRdb stores this immuneACCESS table with in-frame sequences only. Part of the clones is absent; in the studies checked, under half of the shortfall reflects unresolved V genes, and no reason is known for the rest. Clone size and the V and J calls come from that table; the DNA yielded D and trimming. For this sample the table gives about 180,000 clones, of which 85% to 90% were detected only once. The ten largest clones capture under 3% of the sample.

The data were obtained in a study of blood T cell repertoires in COVID-19 (TCRdb year 2020). Describing the broader study: Samples from collaborators originated in the United States, Italy and Spain and spanned both the acute and convalescent phases of COVID-19. The prospective study material was composed of cDNA or gDNA derived from T cells, B-cell-depleted T cells, or PBMCs. The dataset comprised deeply sampled blood TCRbeta repertoires from subjects exposed to, actively infected with, or recovered from COVID-19. A freely available public database, intended as a resource for researchers studying the immune response to SARS-CoV-2, is where the repertoires were released. The samples were drawn from two sources: the first 160 participants of the ongoing ImmuneRACE study, and over 1,000 subjects contributed by 6 global collaborators. The sample metadata nearly always contained a de-identified subject ID, COVID-19 status, age in years and sex. HLA class I and class II types, where available, came from metadata supplied by the sample provider rather than from assay-based typing.

The paper's findings and limits, for the study overall: Clinical and demographic metadata were provided uncurated, with the amount varying by source and participant.

In the prospective study, participants were about 18 to 100 years old, resided in about two dozen geographic areas of the United States, and were enrolled through a virtual design. In the prospective study, cohorts were assigned on the basis of participant-reported clinical history obtained from a screening survey and a study questionnaire. In the prospective study, whole blood, serum and a nasopharyngeal or oropharyngeal swab were collected from each participant by mobile phlebotomists. Prospective study participants could optionally give additional blood draws and questionnaires over an approximately two-month period. Blood samples from the prospective study were shipped frozen or at room temperature prior to DNA extraction. This clonotype was obtained from a woman aged 35 to 49 with acute COVID-19. Sequencing was done on a sample of PBMCs or T cells enriched from blood (not recorded which).

Read as DNA, the sequence is TGTGCCAGTAGTACGGACAGGGCTTCCTACAATGAGCAGTTCTTC. Its translation reads: CASSTDRASYNEQFF. The chain couples TRBV19 to TRBJ2-1; 8 bases in between match TRBD1. Germline trimming: 4 bases from V, 1 base from J; junction bases outside gene matches: 3. The CDR3 numbers 15 residues from cysteine through phenylalanine. Only the CDR3 part of the read is kept: 45 bases, read in frame from the first base. CDR1 is given as LNHDA and CDR2 as SQIVND, both from the germline V gene (reference sequence).